The 10 T cell receptor beta chains listed next were all sequenced from one sample in a study of OX40 agonist ivuxolimab in advanced cancers. The assay was immunoSEQ multiplex PCR, and TCRdb's table has in-frame clones only and misses some. Among about 48,000 clones listed, about 83% were seen once. The sequences come from CD4+ or CD8+ T cells sorted from blood, collected in a trial of the OX40 agonist ivuxolimab. These TCRs come from an adult with an advanced solid tumor such as melanoma, head and neck, liver or kidney cancer.

The chain employs TRBV21-1 and TRBJ2-1; no DNA check was done on the table's D call, TRBD2. TRBV21-1 is deemed a pseudogene. CDR3 length: 16 residues. CDR3 DNA sequence: TGTGCCAGCAGCAAAGCGCTAGCGACCACCTACAATGAGCAGTTCTTC. Amino acids: CASSKALATTYNEQFF.

This clone was detected a few times. The J gene is TRBJ1-5, the V gene TRBV4-2; possibly TRBD1 for D (6 bases). The CDR3 length is 13 residues. CDR1 is LGHNA and CDR2 is YNFKEQ in the germline V gene. Trimming cost V 3 bases and J 4 bases, with 7 bases left between them. The CDR3 sequence is CASSHDRNQPQHF. The CDR3 coding sequence is TGTGCCAGCAGCCACGACAGGAATCAGCCCCAGCATTTT.

This chain joins TRBV7-2 and TRBJ1-4; D ambiguous. Per the germline V gene, CDR1 is SGHTA and CDR2 is FQGNSA. CDR3 length equals 13 residues. V was cut by 1 base and J by 5 bases, with 5 bases left in between. This CDR3 reads CASSLGQNEKLFF. DNA of the CDR3: TGTGCCAGCAGCTTAGGGCAGAATGAAAAACTGTTTTTT.

The V call is TRBV6-6, the J call TRBJ1-6; 7 nucleotides agree with TRBD1. Losses at the gene ends were 6 bases for V and 5 bases for J; bases not matched to a gene: 7. CDR1 and CDR2 (germline): MNHNY, SVGAGI (reference sequence). The CDR3 is 15 amino acids. The chain's CDR3 is CASRRPGQNNSPLHF. The CDR3 DNA reads as TGTGCCAGCAGGCGACCGGGACAGAATAATTCACCCCTCCACTTT.

The chain carries TRBV6-5 and TRBJ1-3, with 9 bases aligning to TRBD1. Germline lookup yields CDR1 MNHEY and CDR2 SVGAGI. The CDR3 totals 15 residues. The trim removed 2 bases at V and 2 bases at J, leaving 1 base unmatched. The CDR3 sequence is CASSYDRGTGNTIYF. In DNA, the CDR3 is TGTGCCAGCAGTTACGACAGGGGGACTGGAAACACCATATATTTT.

This chain links TRBV9 with TRBJ2-1, with a tentative D call TRBD2 (5 bases). The V gene lost 7 bases and the J gene lost 0 bases, with 14 bases spanning the gap. Germline-derived CDR1 and CDR2 are SGDLS and YYNGEE. There are 15 residues in the CDR3. The CDR3 DNA sequence: TGTGCCAGCTCTAGCCGGGTGAGCTCCTACAATGAGCAGTTCTTC. As protein: CASSSRVSSYNEQFF.

The chain employs TRBV6-5 and TRBJ1-2, with D possibly being TRBD1 (5 bases). Germline assignment: CDR1 MNHEY and CDR2 SVGAGI. The V and J ends lost 6 bases and 3 bases respectively, with 14 bases between them. The CDR3 extends over 14 amino acids. This chain's CDR3 is CASRGAGRDYGYTF. The CDR3 DNA is TGTGCCAGCAGGGGAGCAGGGAGGGACTATGGCTACACCTTC.

A single count supports this clone. This rearrangement joins TRBV7-9 to TRBJ2-4; the D call may be TRBD1 or TRBD2 (6 bases each). The V gene lost 5 bases and the J gene lost 0 bases, with 11 bases spanning the gap. CDR3 size: 15 residues. Germline CDR1 reads SEHNR; CDR2 reads FQNEAQ (reference sequence). The CDR3 spells CASSLGGLAKNIQYF. The CDR3 coding sequence is TGTGCCAGCAGCCTAGGGGGACTAGCCAAAAACATTCAGTACTTC. The whole variable domain, filled in from reference TRBV7-9 and TRBJ2-4, reads DTGVSQNPRHKITKRGQNVTFRCDPISEHNRLYWYRQTLGQGPEFLTYFQNEAQLEKSRLLSDRFSAERPKGSFSTLEIQRTEQGDSAMYLCASSLGGLAKNIQYFGAGTRLSVL.

V and J are TRBV25-1 and TRBJ1-1; 10 bases line up with TRBD1. Germline loops: CDR1 MGHDK, CDR2 SYGVNS. The V gene end was trimmed by 2 bases and the J gene end by 6 bases; junction bases not matched to a gene: 6. The CDR3 loop spans 15 amino acids. The CDR3 loop reads CASSEPGQGRPEAFF. The CDR3 DNA sequence: TGTGCCAGCAGTGAACCGGGACAGGGGCGCCCTGAAGCTTTCTTT.

In this sample, this clone is medium-sized (0.01 to 0.1%). The sample holds other DNA sequences that translate to the same CDR3. The V and J genes are TRBV30 and TRBJ1-5, with D maybe TRBD1 (6 bases). From germline, CDR1 is GTSNPN and CDR2 SVGIG (reference sequence). CDR3 length: 14 residues. V shed 0 bases and J shed 2 bases, with 8 bases lying between them. CDR3 sequence (DNA): TGTGCCTGGAGTGTACAGGGCGGCAATCAGCCCCAGCATTTT. Protein sequence: CAWSVQGGNQPQHF.